These T cell receptor beta chains were read from a single sample in a study of blood T cell repertoires in COVID-19. The data were produced by immunoSEQ multiplex PCR, yet TCRdb's version contains in-frame clones alone and is incomplete. The sample comprises about 12,000 clones, around nine tenths of which are singletons, and roughly an eighth rests with the top ten. The source material was peripheral blood. These receptors were collected from a man aged 65-85 years with active COVID-19. CDR3s include the opening cysteine and the closing phenylalanine or tryptophan. Each record gives: D gene, J gene, clone size, V gene, CDR3 DNA, CDR3 protein. A D gene is named only where the DNA matches it firmly. Size is omitted from some rows. Given values are once, few, many or a class for expanded clones.

>TRBD2|TRBJ2-5|.|TRBV9
TGTGCCAGCAGCCCCGGACTAGCGGGGGTAGAGACCCAGTACTTC
CASSPGLAGVETQYF
>TRBD1|TRBJ1-5|once|TRBV3-1/TRBV3-2
TGTGCCAGCAGCTATACAGGGGGCAATCAGCCCCAGCATTTT
CASSYTGGNQPQHF
>.|TRBJ2-1|.|TRBV7-9
TGTGCCAGCAGCTTCCCCGGGTCTGCCTACAATGAGCAGTTCTTC
CASSFPGSAYNEQFF
>.|TRBJ1-2|.|TRBV5-1
TGCGCCAGCAGCTTGAGTGGTGAGGATCCCTATGGCTACACCTTC
CASSLSGEDPYGYTF
>.|TRBJ1-5|.|TRBV27
TGTGCCAGCAGTTTATCAGGGGCAATTAATCAGCCCCAGCATTTT
CASSLSGAINQPQHF
>TRBD1|TRBJ1-1|once|TRBV5-1
TGCGCCAGCAATGGCCAGGGGGGAATGAACACTGAAGCTTTCTTT
CASNGQGGMNTEAFF
>.|TRBJ2-7|.|TRBV27
TGTGCCAGCAGCCGGCGGGCAGGGGAGCCCTACGAGCAGTACTTC
CASSRRAGEPYEQYF
>TRBD2|TRBJ2-7|.|TRBV7-7
TGTGCTAGCAGCCCGGGACTAGCGGGGACCTACGAGCAGTACTTC
CASSPGLAGTYEQYF
>.|TRBJ1-2|few|TRBV5-1
TGCGCCAGCAGCTTGATCCCGGGGTCCGGTGGCTACACCTTC
CASSLIPGSGGYTF
>.|TRBJ1-2|.|TRBV5-6
TGTGCCAGCAGCCAAACGGGGGGCGAGGAGTATGGCTACACCTTC
CASSQTGGEEYGYTF
>.|TRBJ2-6|.|TRBV6-5
TGTGCCAGCAAACGGTGGGGGGCCAACGTCCTGACTTTC
CASKRWGANVLTF
>.|TRBJ2-1|.|TRBV5-1
TGCGCCAGCAGCTTGTTTCGGGACACATACAATGAGCAGTTCTTC
CASSLFRDTYNEQFF
>.|TRBJ1-5|.|TRBV2
TGTGCCAGCAGCTCAGGCCAGCCCCAGCATTTT
CASSSGQPQHF
>.|TRBJ2-3|.|TRBV5-1
TGCGCCAGCAGCTTGAGGGCCAGGGTCGCAGATACGCAGTATTTT
CASSLRARVADTQYF
>TRBD2|TRBJ2-1|.|TRBV19
TGTGCCAGTAGTATGCGGGGGGAGTACAATGAGCAGTTCTTC
CASSMRGEYNEQFF
>.|TRBJ2-1|.|TRBV7-3
TGTGCCAGCAGCCCTACGGGTACCAATGAGCAGTTCTTC
CASSPTGTNEQFF
>TRBD2|TRBJ2-1|.|TRBV13
TGTGCCAGCAGCCGACTAGCGGGAGGCCCTGAGCAGTTCTTC
CASSRLAGGPEQFF
>TRBD1|TRBJ2-5|once|TRBV4-1
TGCGCCAGCAGCCAACCTTACAGGGGAGTTCCGTACTTC
CASSQPYRGVPYF
>TRBD1|TRBJ1-5|.|TRBV19
TGTGCCAGTAGTATAGATCACAGGGGTGGCAATCAGCCCCAGCATTTT
CASSIDHRGGNQPQHF
>TRBD2|TRBJ2-2|.|TRBV5-8
TGTGCCAGCAGCTTGGGTAGCGGGAGTACCGGGGAGCTGTTTTTT
CASSLGSGSTGELFF
>.|TRBJ2-5|.|TRBV7-8
TGTGCCAGCAGCTTACAAGCGATGCAAGAGACCCAGTACTTC
CASSLQAMQETQYF
>.|TRBJ1-1|.|TRBV18
TGTGCCAGCTCCACCCGGGGGGCGCAGGACACTGAAGCTTTCTTT
CASSTRGAQDTEAFF
>TRBD1|TRBJ1-2|.|TRBV4-2
TGTGCCAGCAGCCATTCGGGACAGCTCTATGGCTACACCTTC
CASSHSGQLYGYTF
>TRBD2|TRBJ2-3|.|TRBV3-1/TRBV3-2
TGTGCCAGCAGCCAAGAACCACTAGCGGGAGGGTTTACAGATACGCAGTATTTT
CASSQEPLAGGFTDTQYF
>TRBD2|TRBJ2-3|.|TRBV7-2
TGTGCCAGCAGCTTAGTAGCGGGGGGTTTGACAGATACGCAGTATTTT
CASSLVAGGLTDTQYF
>.|TRBJ2-7|.|TRBV28
TGTGCCAGCACAACCAGGGGTCACGAGCAGTACTTC
CASTTRGHEQYF